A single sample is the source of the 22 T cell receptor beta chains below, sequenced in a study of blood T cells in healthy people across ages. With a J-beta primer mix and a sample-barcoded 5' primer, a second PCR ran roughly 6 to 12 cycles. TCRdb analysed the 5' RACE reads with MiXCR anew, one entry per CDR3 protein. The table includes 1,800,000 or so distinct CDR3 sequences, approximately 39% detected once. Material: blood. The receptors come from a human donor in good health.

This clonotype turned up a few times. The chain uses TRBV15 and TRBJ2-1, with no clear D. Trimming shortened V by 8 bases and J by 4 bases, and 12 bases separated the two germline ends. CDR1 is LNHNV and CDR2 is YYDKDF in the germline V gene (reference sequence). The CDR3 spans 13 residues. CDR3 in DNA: TGTGCCACCGGCCACGTCAGGTACAATGAGCAGTTCTTC. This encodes CATGHVRYNEQFF.

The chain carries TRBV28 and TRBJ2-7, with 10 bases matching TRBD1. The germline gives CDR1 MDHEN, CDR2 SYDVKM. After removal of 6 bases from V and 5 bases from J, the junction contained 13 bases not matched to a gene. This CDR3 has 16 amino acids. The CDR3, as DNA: TGTGCCAGCAGCCCCCTGGGGGACAGGGGTTGGAACGAGCAGTACTTC. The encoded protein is CASSPLGDRGWNEQYF.

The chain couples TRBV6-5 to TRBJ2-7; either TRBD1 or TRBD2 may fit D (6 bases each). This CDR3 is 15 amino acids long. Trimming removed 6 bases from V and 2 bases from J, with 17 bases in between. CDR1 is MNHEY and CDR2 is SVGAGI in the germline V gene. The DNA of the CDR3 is TGTGCCAGCAGGCCTGGAAGGGGGGACACCTACGAGCAGTACTTC. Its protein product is CASRPGRGDTYEQYF.

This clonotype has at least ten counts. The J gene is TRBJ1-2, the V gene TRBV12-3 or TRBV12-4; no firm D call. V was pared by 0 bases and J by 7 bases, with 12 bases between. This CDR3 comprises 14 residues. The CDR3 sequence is CASSLAVGGAGYTF. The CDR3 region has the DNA TGTGCCAGCAGTTTAGCGGTGGGTGGCGCTGGCTACACCTTC.

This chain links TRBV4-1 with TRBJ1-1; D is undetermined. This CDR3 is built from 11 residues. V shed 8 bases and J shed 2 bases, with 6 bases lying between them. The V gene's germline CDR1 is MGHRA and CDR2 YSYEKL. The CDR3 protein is CASLSNTEAFF. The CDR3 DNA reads TGCGCCAGCCTGAGCAACACTGAAGCTTTCTTT.

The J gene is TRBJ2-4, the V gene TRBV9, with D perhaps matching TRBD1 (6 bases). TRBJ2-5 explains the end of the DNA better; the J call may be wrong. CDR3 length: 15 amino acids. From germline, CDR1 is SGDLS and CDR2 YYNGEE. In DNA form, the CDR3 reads TGTGCCAGCAGCGTAGCTGTTACAGGGAAAGAGACCCAGTACTTC. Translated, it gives CASSVAVTGKETQYF.

The CDR3 region has the DNA TGTGCCAGCAGTTTTGCTGCGGGGGCCACCGCCGGGGAGCTGTTTTTT. Its translation: CASSFAAGATAGELFF. The chain couples TRBV12-3 or TRBV12-4 to TRBJ2-2; a weak D match, TRBD2 (7 bases). This CDR3 region has 16 residues. The V gene lost 3 bases and the J gene lost 6 bases, with 17 bases spanning the gap.

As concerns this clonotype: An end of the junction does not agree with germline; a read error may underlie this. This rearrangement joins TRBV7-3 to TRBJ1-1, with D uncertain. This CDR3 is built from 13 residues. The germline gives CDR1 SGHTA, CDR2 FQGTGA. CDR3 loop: CASRYNPDTEAFF. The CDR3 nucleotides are TGTGCCAGCAGATATAATCCCGACACCGAAGCTTTCTTT. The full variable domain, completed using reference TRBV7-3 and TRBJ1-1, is GAGVSQTPSNKVTEKGKYVELRCDPISGHTALYWYRQSLGQGPEFLIYFQGTGAADDSGLPNDRFFAVRPEGSVSTLKIQRTERGDSAVYLCASRYNPDTEAFFGQGTRLTVV.

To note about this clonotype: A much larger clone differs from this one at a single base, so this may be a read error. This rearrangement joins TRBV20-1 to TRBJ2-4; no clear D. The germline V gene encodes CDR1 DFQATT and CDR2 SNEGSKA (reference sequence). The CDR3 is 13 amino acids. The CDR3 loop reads CSAADNYKNIPYF. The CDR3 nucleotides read TGCAGTGCCGCTGACAACTACAAAAACATTCCGTACTTC.

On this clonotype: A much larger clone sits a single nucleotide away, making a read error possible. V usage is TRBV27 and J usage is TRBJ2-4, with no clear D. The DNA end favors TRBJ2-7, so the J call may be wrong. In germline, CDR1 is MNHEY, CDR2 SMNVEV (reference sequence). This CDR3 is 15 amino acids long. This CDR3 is CAGSLLDRYSYEQYF. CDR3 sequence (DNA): TGTGCCGGCAGTTTATTGGACCGCTACTCCTACGAGCAGTACTTC.

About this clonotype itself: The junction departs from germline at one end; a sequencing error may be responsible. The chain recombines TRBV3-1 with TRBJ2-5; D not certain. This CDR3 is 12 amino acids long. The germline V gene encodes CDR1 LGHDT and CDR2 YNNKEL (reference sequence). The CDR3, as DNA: TGCGCCAGCAGCCAAGATCTGGGGACCCAGTACTTC. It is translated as CASSQDLGTQYF.

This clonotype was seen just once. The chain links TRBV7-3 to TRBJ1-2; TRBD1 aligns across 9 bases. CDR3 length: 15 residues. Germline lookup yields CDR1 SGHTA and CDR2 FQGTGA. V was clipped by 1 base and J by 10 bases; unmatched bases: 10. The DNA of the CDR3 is TGTGCCAGCAGCTTAAATGGGGGGGGGGACAGGGACTACACCTTC. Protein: CASSLNGGGDRDYTF.

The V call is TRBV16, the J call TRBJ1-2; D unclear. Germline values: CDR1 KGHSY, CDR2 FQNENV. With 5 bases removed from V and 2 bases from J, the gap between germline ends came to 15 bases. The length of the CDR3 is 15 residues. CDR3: CASSEEAAVNYGYTF. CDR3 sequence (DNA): TGTGCCAGCAGCGAAGAGGCGGCGGTGAACTATGGCTACACCTTC.

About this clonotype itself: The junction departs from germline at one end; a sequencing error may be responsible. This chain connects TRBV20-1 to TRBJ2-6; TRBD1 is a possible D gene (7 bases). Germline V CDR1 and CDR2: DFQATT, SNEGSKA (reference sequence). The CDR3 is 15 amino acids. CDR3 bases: TGCAGTGCTAGACCACAGGGCAGGGGGGCCAACGCCCTGACTTTC. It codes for CSARPQGRGANALTF.

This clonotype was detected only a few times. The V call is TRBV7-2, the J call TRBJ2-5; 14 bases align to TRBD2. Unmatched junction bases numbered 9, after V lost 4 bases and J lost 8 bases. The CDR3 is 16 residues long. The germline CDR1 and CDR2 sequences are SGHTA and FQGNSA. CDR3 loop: CASSWGLAGAPGTQYF. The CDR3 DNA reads TGTGCCAGCAGCTGGGGACTAGCGGGGGCCCCGGGCACCCAGTACTTC. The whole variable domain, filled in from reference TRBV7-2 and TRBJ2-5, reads GAGVSQSPSNKVTEKGKDVELRCDPISGHTALYWYRQSLGQGLEFLIYFQGNSAPDKSGLPSDRFSAERTGGSVSTLTIQRTQQEDSAVYLCASSWGLAGAPGTQYFGPGTRLLVL.

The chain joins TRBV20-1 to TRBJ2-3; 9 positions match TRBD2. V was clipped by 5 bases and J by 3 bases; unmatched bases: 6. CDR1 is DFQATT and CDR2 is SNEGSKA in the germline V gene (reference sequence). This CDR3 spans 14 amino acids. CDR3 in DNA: TGCAGTGCTGGGGTAGCGGGGGATACAGATACGCAGTATTTT. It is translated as CSAGVAGDTDTQYF.

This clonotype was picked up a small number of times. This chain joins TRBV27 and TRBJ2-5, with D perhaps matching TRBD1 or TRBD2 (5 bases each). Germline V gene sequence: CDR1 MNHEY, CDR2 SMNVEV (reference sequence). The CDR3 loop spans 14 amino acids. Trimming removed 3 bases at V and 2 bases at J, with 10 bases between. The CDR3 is CASSFGTPQETQYF. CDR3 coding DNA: TGTGCCAGCAGTTTTGGGACGCCTCAAGAGACCCAGTACTTC.

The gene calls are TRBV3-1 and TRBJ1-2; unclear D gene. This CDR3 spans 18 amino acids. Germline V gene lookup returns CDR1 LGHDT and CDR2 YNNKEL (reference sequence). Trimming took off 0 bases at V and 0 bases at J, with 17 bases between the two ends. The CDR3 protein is CASSQELTWSLSNYGYTF. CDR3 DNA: TGTGCCAGCAGCCAAGAGTTGACCTGGTCACTATCTAACTATGGCTACACCTTC.

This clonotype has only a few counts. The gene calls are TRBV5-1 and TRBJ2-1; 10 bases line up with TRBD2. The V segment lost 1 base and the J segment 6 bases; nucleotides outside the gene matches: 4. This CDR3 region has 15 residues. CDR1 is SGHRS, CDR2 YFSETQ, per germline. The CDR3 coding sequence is TGCGCCAGCAGCTTGAGGTCTAGCGGGGGCAATGAGCAGTTCTTC. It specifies CASSLRSSGGNEQFF.

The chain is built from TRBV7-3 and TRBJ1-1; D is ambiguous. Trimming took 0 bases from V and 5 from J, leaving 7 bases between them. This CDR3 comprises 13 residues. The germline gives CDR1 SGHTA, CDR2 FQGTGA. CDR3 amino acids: CASSLTWETEAFF. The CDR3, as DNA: TGTGCCAGCAGCTTAACGTGGGAGACTGAAGCTTTCTTT.

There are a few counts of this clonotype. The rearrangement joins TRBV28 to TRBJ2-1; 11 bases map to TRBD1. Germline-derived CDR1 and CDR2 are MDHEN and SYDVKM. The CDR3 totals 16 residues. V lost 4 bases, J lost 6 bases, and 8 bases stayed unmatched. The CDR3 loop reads CASSSLDRGRINEQFF. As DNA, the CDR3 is TGTGCCAGCAGTTCCCTGGACAGGGGGCGCATCAATGAGCAGTTCTTC.

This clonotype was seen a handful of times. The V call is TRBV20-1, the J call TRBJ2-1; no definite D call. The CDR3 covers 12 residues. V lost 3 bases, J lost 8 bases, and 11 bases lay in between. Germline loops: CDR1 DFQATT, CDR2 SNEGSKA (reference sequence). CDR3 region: CSASSGFHEQFF. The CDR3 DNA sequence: TGCAGTGCTAGTTCTGGTTTTCATGAGCAGTTCTTC.